The rows below give T cell receptor beta chains drawn from one sample of a study of cytomegalovirus exposure and HLA in healthy donors. Only in-frame clones appear in the TCRdb table, and some are missing; sequencing was by immunoSEQ multiplex PCR. The sample shows about 150,000 clones, 90% to 95% of them seen only once. Specimen: PBMCs. These receptors were collected from a young man in good health and CMV-seronegative. CDR3s include the opening cysteine and the closing phenylalanine or tryptophan. A D gene is named only where the DNA matches it firmly. Clone size, where shown, is once, few, many, or a class for clones that have expanded.

clone size: .
V gene: TRBV4-2
J gene: TRBJ2-7
D gene: TRBD1
CDR3 DNA: TGTGCCAGCAGCCATGATTTAAGGGACAGCCTTTCGGGTCTCGAGCAGTACTTC
CDR3 protein: CASSHDLRDSLSGLEQYF

clone size: .
V gene: TRBV30
J gene: TRBJ1-1
D gene: .
CDR3 DNA: TGTGCCTGGAGTAGGCGAGGGGAAGCTTTCTTT
CDR3 protein: CAWSRRGEAFF

clone size: .
V gene: TRBV19
J gene: TRBJ2-1
D gene: .
CDR3 DNA: TGTGCCAGTAGTAGGGGCGGGATCTCCTACAATGAGCAGTTCTTC
CDR3 protein: CASSRGGISYNEQFF

clone size: .
V gene: TRBV7-6
J gene: TRBJ2-7
D gene: .
CDR3 DNA: TGTGCCAGCAGCTTAGCGCTGGGAGGAATTGAGGGCTGGACCTACGAGCAGTACTTC
CDR3 protein: CASSLALGGIEGWTYEQYF

clone size: .
V gene: TRBV6-5
J gene: TRBJ2-3
D gene: .
CDR3 DNA: TGTGCCAGCAGAGCTAGCGGCACAGATACGCAGTATTTT
CDR3 protein: CASRASGTDTQYF

clone size: .
V gene: TRBV9
J gene: TRBJ2-3
D gene: TRBD1
CDR3 DNA: TGTGCCAGCAATCCCATAACGAGGGGACAGGGCGCAGATACGCAGTATTTT
CDR3 protein: CASNPITRGQGADTQYF

clone size: .
V gene: TRBV20-1
J gene: TRBJ1-1
D gene: .
CDR3 DNA: TGCAGTGGCAGGGTGAACACTGAAGCTTTCTTT
CDR3 protein: CSGRVNTEAFF

clone size: .
V gene: TRBV10-3
J gene: TRBJ2-2
D gene: TRBD1
CDR3 DNA: TGTGCCATCAGGGGGACAGGGGCGCCCTCCGGGGAGCTGTTTTTT
CDR3 protein: CAIRGTGAPSGELFF

clone size: .
V gene: TRBV7-8
J gene: TRBJ1-4
D gene: .
CDR3 DNA: TGTGCCAGCAGCTTGAACAGGGCACCAAATGAAAAACTGTTTTTT
CDR3 protein: CASSLNRAPNEKLFF

clone size: .
V gene: TRBV5-1
J gene: TRBJ1-2
D gene: .
CDR3 DNA: TGCGCCAGCAGCTTGGGGGACACCTCGGATGGCTACACCTTC
CDR3 protein: CASSLGDTSDGYTF

clone size: .
V gene: TRBV27
J gene: TRBJ2-2
D gene: .
CDR3 DNA: TGTGCCAGCAGCCGTTCTAACACCGGGGAGCTGTTTTTT
CDR3 protein: CASSRSNTGELFF

clone size: .
V gene: TRBV2
J gene: TRBJ2-5
D gene: .
CDR3 DNA: TGTGCCAGCATCTTCCGGGGAGAGACCCAGTACTTC
CDR3 protein: CASIFRGETQYF

clone size: .
V gene: TRBV2
J gene: TRBJ2-7
D gene: TRBD1
CDR3 DNA: TGTGCCAGCGCGGACAGGCCCTACGAGCAGTACTTC
CDR3 protein: CASADRPYEQYF

clone size: .
V gene: TRBV7-9
J gene: TRBJ2-1
D gene: .
CDR3 DNA: TGTGCCAGCAGCGCCGGACGGGGGAACTACAATGAGCAGTTCTTC
CDR3 protein: CASSAGRGNYNEQFF

clone size: .
V gene: TRBV9
J gene: TRBJ2-1
D gene: .
CDR3 DNA: TGTGCCAGCAGCGTAGCGGATAGCGGTAATGAGCAGTTCTTC
CDR3 protein: CASSVADSGNEQFF

clone size: few
V gene: TRBV29-1
J gene: TRBJ2-7
D gene: .
CDR3 DNA: TGCAGCGTTGATCTCCAGGGGCGCAAGTACTTC
CDR3 protein: CSVDLQGRKYF

clone size: .
V gene: TRBV30
J gene: TRBJ2-5
D gene: .
CDR3 DNA: TGTGCCTGGGGTCGGCAGGGTCAAGAGACCCAGTACTTC
CDR3 protein: CAWGRQGQETQYF

clone size: .
V gene: TRBV9
J gene: TRBJ2-5
D gene: TRBD1
CDR3 DNA: TGTGCCAGCAGCGAGGGGGCTATGGCCCAAGAGACCCAGTACTTC
CDR3 protein: CASSEGAMAQETQYF

clone size: .
V gene: TRBV4-3
J gene: TRBJ2-1
D gene: TRBD2
CDR3 DNA: TGCGCCAGCAGCCAAGATGCTAGCGGGAGTGGAAATGAGCAGTTCTTC
CDR3 protein: CASSQDASGSGNEQFF

clone size: .
V gene: TRBV5-6
J gene: TRBJ1-6
D gene: .
CDR3 DNA: TGTGCCAGCAGCTTGGCCGGAGGGAGTCGGTCACCCCTCCACTTT
CDR3 protein: CASSLAGGSRSPLHF

clone size: .
V gene: TRBV7-6
J gene: TRBJ2-1
D gene: .
CDR3 DNA: TGTGCCAGCAGCTCCCAGGGAGGCGAGCAGTTCTTC
CDR3 protein: CASSSQGGEQFF

clone size: .
V gene: TRBV7-9
J gene: TRBJ2-1
D gene: .
CDR3 DNA: TGTGCCAGCAGTTTGGACTACTCCTACAATGAGCAGTTCTTC
CDR3 protein: CASSLDYSYNEQFF

clone size: few
V gene: TRBV14
J gene: TRBJ1-3
D gene: .
CDR3 DNA: TGTGCCAGCAGCCAAGGGAGTTCTGGAAACACCATATATTTT
CDR3 protein: CASSQGSSGNTIYF

clone size: .
V gene: TRBV10-3
J gene: TRBJ2-4
D gene: .
CDR3 DNA: TGTGCCATCAGTGAGACCCCGGGCATTCAGTACTTC
CDR3 protein: CAISETPGIQYF

clone size: .
V gene: TRBV27
J gene: TRBJ1-1
D gene: .
CDR3 DNA: TGTGCCAGCAGGGGATTAACGGCTAGGGGCACTGAAGCTTTCTTT
CDR3 protein: CASRGLTARGTEAFF

clone size: .
V gene: TRBV11-2
J gene: TRBJ2-3
D gene: .
CDR3 DNA: TGTGCCAGCCCCGTTAAGGAGGGAGATACGCAGTATTTT
CDR3 protein: CASPVKEGDTQYF

clone size: .
V gene: TRBV5-4
J gene: TRBJ2-5
D gene: TRBD1
CDR3 DNA: TGTGCCAGCCGCGAATGGGACAGGGGGAAGGAGACCCAGTACTTC
CDR3 protein: CASREWDRGKETQYF

clone size: .
V gene: TRBV6-6
J gene: TRBJ2-5
D gene: TRBD1
CDR3 DNA: TGTGCCAGCAGCACTAGGACAGGGGGCAGGGAGACCCAGTACTTC
CDR3 protein: CASSTRTGGRETQYF

clone size: .
V gene: TRBV29-1
J gene: TRBJ2-2
D gene: .
CDR3 DNA: TGCAGCGTGTACAGGGCCGGGGAGCTGTTTTTT
CDR3 protein: CSVYRAGELFF

clone size: .
V gene: TRBV2
J gene: TRBJ2-5
D gene: .
CDR3 DNA: TGTGCCAGCAGGGGGGAGGCCCAGTACTTC
CDR3 protein: CASRGEAQYF

clone size: .
V gene: TRBV10-3
J gene: TRBJ1-1
D gene: .
CDR3 DNA: TGTGCCATCAGTGCCCAAATACAGGGTCGTTACACTGAAGCTTTCTTT
CDR3 protein: CAISAQIQGRYTEAFF